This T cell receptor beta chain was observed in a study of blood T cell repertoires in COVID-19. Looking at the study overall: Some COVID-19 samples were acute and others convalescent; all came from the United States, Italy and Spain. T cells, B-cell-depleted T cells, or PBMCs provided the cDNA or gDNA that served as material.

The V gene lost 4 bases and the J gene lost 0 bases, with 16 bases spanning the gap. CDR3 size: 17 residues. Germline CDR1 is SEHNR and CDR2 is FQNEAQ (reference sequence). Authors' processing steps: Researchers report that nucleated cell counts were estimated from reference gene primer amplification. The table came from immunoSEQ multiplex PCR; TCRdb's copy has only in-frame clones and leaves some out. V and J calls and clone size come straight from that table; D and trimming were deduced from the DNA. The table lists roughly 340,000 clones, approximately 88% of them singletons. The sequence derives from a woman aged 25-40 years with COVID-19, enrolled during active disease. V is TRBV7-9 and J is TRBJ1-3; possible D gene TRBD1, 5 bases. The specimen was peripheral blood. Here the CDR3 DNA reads TGTGCCAGCAGCTCGAACCGGGACTCTACCTCTGGAAACACCATATATTTT. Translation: CASSSNRDSTSGNTIYF.